Shown below are 12 T cell receptor beta chains from a single sample sequenced in a study of cytomegalovirus exposure and HLA in healthy donors (dated by TCRdb to 2015 to 2018). Library construction relied on the immunoSEQ multiplex PCR assay. For the multiplex PCR, a mixture combining 60 forward primers for TCR Vbeta segments and 13 reverse primers for TCR Jbeta segments was used. TCRdb took this table from immuneACCESS and kept in-frame rearrangements with V and J called. Such tables lack part of the clones; where checked against another copy, unresolved V genes explain under half of the gap, and the rest is unexplained. Present in this sample are roughly 160,000 clones, 70% to 85% of which were seen just once. The ten biggest clones cover around 2.1% of the sample. Sequenced material: PBMCs. All receptors come from a man in his fifties in good health and CMV-seropositive.

The gene calls are TRBV5-1 and TRBJ2-7; 8 bases align to TRBD1. J lost 5 bases, V lost 2 bases, and 6 bases had no gene match. Germline V CDR1 and CDR2: SGHRS, YFSETQ. The CDR3 runs 14 residues. The CDR3: CASSFGQGADEQYF. CDR3 coding DNA: TGCGCCAGCAGCTTTGGGCAGGGGGCAGACGAGCAGTACTTC.

The chain joins TRBV11-2 to TRBJ1-2, with 7 nucleotides matching TRBD1. Looked up from germline, CDR1 is SGHAT and CDR2 is FQNNGV. This CDR3 region has 12 residues. V lost 4 bases, J lost 6 bases, and 2 bases stayed unmatched. The CDR3 sequence is CASSYTGDGYTF. The DNA for the CDR3 is TGTGCCAGCAGCTACACAGGGGATGGCTACACCTTC.

The gene calls are TRBV9 and TRBJ2-3; 8 bases are a match to TRBD2. CDR1 is SGDLS, CDR2 YYNGEE, per germline. J gave up 7 bases and V 4 bases, and 20 bases lay outside the gene matches. The CDR3 runs to 18 residues. The CDR3 loop is CASSHGGAVARGENTQYF. CDR3 in DNA: TGTGCCAGCAGCCACGGGGGGGCCGTCGCTCGTGGCGAGAATACGCAGTATTTT.

The chain combines TRBV19 with TRBJ1-5; TRBD1 is a possible D gene (5 bases). Trimming left V 6 bases short and J 2 bases short, with 14 bases between. The germline V gene encodes CDR1 LNHDA and CDR2 SQIVND (reference sequence). This CDR3 is 15 amino acids long. The CDR3 DNA reads as TGTGCCAGTAGGGCCGGGGGTGTCGGCAATCAGCCCCAGCATTTT. It yields the protein CASRAGGVGNQPQHF.

This clone appeared a few times. The rearrangement joins TRBV7-9 to TRBJ2-4, with 10 positions matching TRBD2. Unmatched junction bases numbered 6, after V lost 5 bases and J lost 8 bases. Germline loops: CDR1 SEHNR, CDR2 FQNEAQ (reference sequence). The length of the CDR3 is 14 residues. The CDR3 sequence is CASSGGTSDYIQYF. CDR3 bases: TGTGCCAGCAGCGGAGGGACTAGCGATTACATTCAGTACTTC.

This clone was counted once. V and J are TRBV7-2 and TRBJ1-5; 8 bases map to TRBD1. Germline trimming cut 6 bases from V and 2 bases from J; bases unmatched to any gene: 6. The CDR3 is 15 residues long. The germline V gene has CDR1 SGHTA and CDR2 FQGNSA. The CDR3 loop reads CASRPDREGNQPQHF. The CDR3 DNA sequence: TGTGCCAGCAGGCCGGACAGGGAGGGCAATCAGCCCCAGCATTTT. Variable domain in full (rest from reference TRBV7-2 and TRBJ1-5): GAGVSQSPSNKVTEKGKDVELRCDPISGHTALYWYRQSLGQGLEFLIYFQGNSAPDKSGLPSDRFSAERTGGSVSTLTIQRTQQEDSAVYLCASRPDREGNQPQHFGDGTRLSIL.

This chain joins TRBV5-3 and TRBJ2-3; 13 nucleotides line up with TRBD2. TRBV5-3 is an open reading frame, and its role is uncertain. The CDR3 has 19 residues. The V segment lost 3 bases and the J segment 2 bases; nucleotides outside the gene matches: 12. CDR3 sequence (DNA): TGTGCCAGAAGCTCCCGTCCGGGGACTAGCGGGAACTCCACAGATACGCAGTATTTT. It codes for CARSSRPGTSGNSTDTQYF.

This clone has just a few counts. This chain connects TRBV5-1 to TRBJ1-3; D is uncertain. The germline CDR1 and CDR2 sequences are SGHRS and YFSETQ. This CDR3 has 16 amino acids. The V end was cut by 0 bases, the J end by 0 bases, with 10 bases between. CDR3 coding DNA: TGCGCCAGCAGCTTGGGCAGTTCGGGCTCTGGAAACACCATATATTTT. Encoded protein: CASSLGSSGSGNTIYF.

The V gene is TRBV9, the J gene TRBJ2-3, with 11 positions matching TRBD2. The V gene's germline CDR1 is SGDLS and CDR2 YYNGEE. The CDR3 spans 16 residues. V gave up 3 bases and J gave up 0 bases; unmatched junction bases: 3. CDR3 nucleotides: TGTGCCAGCAGCGCACGACTAGCGGGGAGCACAGATACGCAGTATTTT. It is translated as CASSARLAGSTDTQYF.

Turning to this clone: The sample has other DNA sequences that encode this CDR3 too. This sequence joins TRBV5-1 and TRBJ1-5, with TRBD1 as a possible D gene (6 bases). This CDR3 has 14 residues. Germline assignment: CDR1 SGHRS and CDR2 YFSETQ. V was shortened by 0 bases and J by 2 bases, with 6 bases between the two germline ends. CDR3 sequence: CASSLAGGNQPQHF. In DNA form, the CDR3 reads TGCGCCAGCAGCTTGGCAGGGGGCAATCAGCCCCAGCATTTT.

The V and J genes are TRBV7-9 and TRBJ2-7, with D perhaps matching TRBD2 (5 bases). V was trimmed by 7 bases and J by 4 bases, leaving 14 bases between them. Germline CDR1 is SEHNR and CDR2 is FQNEAQ (reference sequence). CDR3 length: 13 amino acids. This CDR3 is CASTLTGIYEQYF. CDR3 bases: TGTGCCAGCACCCTCACGGGGATATACGAGCAGTACTTC.

About this clone: An end of the junction differs from the germline gene, which may be a read error. CDR3 DNA sequence: TGTGCCAGCAGCCAAGATTGGCCAGGGGTTCCCTACAATGAGCAGCTCTTC. Residues: CASSQDWPGVPYNEQLF. The gene calls are TRBV14 and TRBJ2-1, with D tentatively TRBD1 (6 bases). The CDR3 is 17 amino acids. The germline V gene has CDR1 SGHDN and CDR2 FVKESK.